This TCR beta chain was captured by sequencing in a study of blood T cells in healthy people across ages. About the study: Capture by template switching was about one barcoded beta molecule per two T cells.

The authors ran a second PCR of roughly 6 to 12 cycles using a sample-barcoded 5' primer and a J-beta primer mix. A template-switch adaptor with 12 random nucleotides tagged each cDNA molecule. TCRdb independently ran MiXCR on the 5' RACE reads; one entry per CDR3 protein. The table lists 700,000 to 950,000 distinct CDR3 sequences, more than 40% of them singletons. Comment on this clonotype: Its antigen is not known. With a much larger clone just one base away, this may be a read error. No conserved phenylalanine or tryptophan is present at the end of the CDR3, so a read error is the likely explanation.

The V and J ends lost 3 bases and 11 bases respectively, with 23 bases between them. Germline loops: CDR1 SGDLS, CDR2 YYNGEE. The CDR3 extends over 15 amino acids. Study results and limitations: Measured against age, TCR beta diversity per million T cells decreased in a roughly linear manner. Higher diversity, along with more naive CD4+ cells, distinguished long-lived donors from aged donors.

The sequence came from a woman in her fifties or sixties in good health. The J gene is TRBJ2-5, the V gene TRBV9; D is perhaps TRBD2 (6 bases). The material sequenced was blood. The CDR3 DNA follows: TGTGCCAGCAGCGATGGTACAGCGGGTGTTTTAAAGCAGTACTTG. Protein product: CASSDGTAGVLKQYL.